This section outlines one T cell receptor (beta chain) sequence together with its context. Its antigen is not identified. The sample originates from a study of T cell repertoires in cytomegalovirus infection. TCRdb reprocessed the reads with MiXCR, giving one entry per CDR3 protein. The table has some 900,000 distinct CDR3 sequences, approximately 32% seen once. The CDR3 has 16 amino acids. Germline lookup yields CDR1 SGHVT and CDR2 SQSDAQ. Trimming removed 6 bases at V and 5 bases at J, with 23 bases between. The receptor's source is a human donor in good health (CMV status not recorded). Some clones in this sample may be carry-over from other donors' samples. The sequencing used cultured CD8+ T cells from PBMCs, collected from culture after CMV antigen stimulation. The chain has TRBV7-4 and TRBJ2-7; D may be TRBD1 (5 bases). The CDR3 sequence is CASRPGPSGLGDEQYF. As DNA, the CDR3 is TGTGCCAGCAGACCAGGACCCTCAGGGCTGGGCGACGAGCAGTACTTC.